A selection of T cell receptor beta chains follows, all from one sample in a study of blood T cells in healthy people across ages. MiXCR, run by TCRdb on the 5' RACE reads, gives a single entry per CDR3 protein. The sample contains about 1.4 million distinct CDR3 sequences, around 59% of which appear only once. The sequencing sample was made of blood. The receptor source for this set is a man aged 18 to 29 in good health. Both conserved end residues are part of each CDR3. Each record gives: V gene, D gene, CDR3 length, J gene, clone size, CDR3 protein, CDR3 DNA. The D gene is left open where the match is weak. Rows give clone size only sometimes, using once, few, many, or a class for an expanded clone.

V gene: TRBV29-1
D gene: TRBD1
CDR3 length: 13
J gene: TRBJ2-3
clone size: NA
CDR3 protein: CSLGQATPDTQYF
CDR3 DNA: TGCAGCCTCGGACAGGCGACCCCAGATACGCAGTATTTT

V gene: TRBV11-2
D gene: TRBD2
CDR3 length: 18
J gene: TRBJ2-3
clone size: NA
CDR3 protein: CASSSTSGSRASTDTQYF
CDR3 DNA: TGTGCCAGCAGCTCTACTAGCGGGTCACGTGCTAGCACAGATACGCAGTATTTT

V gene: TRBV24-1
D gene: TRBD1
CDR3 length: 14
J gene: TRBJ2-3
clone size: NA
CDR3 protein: CATRGTGLWGTQYF
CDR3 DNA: TGTGCCACCCGCGGGACAGGTTTGTGGGGTACGCAGTATTTT

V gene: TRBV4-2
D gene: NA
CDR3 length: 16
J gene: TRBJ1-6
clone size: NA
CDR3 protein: CASSQEVGRANSPLHF
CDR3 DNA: TGTGCCAGCAGCCAAGAAGTAGGCAGGGCGAATTCACCCCTCCACTTT

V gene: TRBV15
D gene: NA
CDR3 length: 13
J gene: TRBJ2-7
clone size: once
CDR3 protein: CATSNGLSGEQYF
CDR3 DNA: TGTGCCACCAGCAACGGACTGAGTGGCGAGCAGTACTTC

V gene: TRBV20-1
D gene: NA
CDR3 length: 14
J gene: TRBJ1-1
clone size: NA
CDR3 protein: CSARLSGQNTEAFF
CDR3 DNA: TGCAGTGCTAGACTTTCCGGACAGAACACTGAAGCTTTCTTT

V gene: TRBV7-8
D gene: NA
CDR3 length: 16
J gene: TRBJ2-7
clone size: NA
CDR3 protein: CAGSPRGGGTPYEQYF
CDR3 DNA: TGTGCCGGCAGCCCGAGAGGTGGGGGGACTCCCTACGAGCAGTACTTC

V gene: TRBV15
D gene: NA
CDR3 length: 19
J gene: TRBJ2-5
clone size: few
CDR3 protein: CATSKPQRMSGRNQETQYF
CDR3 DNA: TGTGCCACCAGCAAGCCTCAAAGAATGTCGGGCAGGAACCAAGAGACCCAGTACTTC

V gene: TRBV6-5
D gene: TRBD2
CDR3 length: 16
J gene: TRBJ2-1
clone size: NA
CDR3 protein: CASSYGGSGAYNEQFF
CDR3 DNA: TGTGCCAGCAGTTACGGGGGTAGCGGGGCCTACAATGAGCAGTTCTTC

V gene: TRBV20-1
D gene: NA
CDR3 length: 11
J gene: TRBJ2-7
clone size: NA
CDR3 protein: CSARILYEQYF
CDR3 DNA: TGCAGTGCTAGAATTCTTTACGAGCAGTACTTC

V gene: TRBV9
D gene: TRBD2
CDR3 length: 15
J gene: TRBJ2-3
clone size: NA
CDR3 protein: CASSATSGPTDTQYF
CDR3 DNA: TGTGCCAGCAGCGCAACTAGCGGACCCACAGATACGCAGTATTTT

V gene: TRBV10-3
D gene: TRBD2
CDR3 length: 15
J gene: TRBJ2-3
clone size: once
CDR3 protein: CAISGVGGTGDTQYF
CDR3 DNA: TGTGCCATCAGTGGAGTCGGGGGGACGGGAGATACGCAGTATTTT

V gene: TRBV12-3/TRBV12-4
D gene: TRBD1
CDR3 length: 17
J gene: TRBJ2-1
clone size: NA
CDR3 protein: CASSFIPGQRSYNEQFF
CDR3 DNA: TGTGCCAGCAGTTTCATTCCGGGACAGCGTTCCTACAATGAGCAGTTCTTC

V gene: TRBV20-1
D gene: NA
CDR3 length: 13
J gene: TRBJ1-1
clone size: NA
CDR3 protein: CSAKDLVGAEAFF
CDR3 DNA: TGCAGTGCTAAAGACTTGGTGGGCGCTGAAGCTTTCTTT

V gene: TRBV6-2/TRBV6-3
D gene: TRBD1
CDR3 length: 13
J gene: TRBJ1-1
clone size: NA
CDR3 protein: CASSYFGQAEAFF
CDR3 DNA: TGTGCCAGCAGTTACTTCGGACAGGCCGAAGCTTTCTTT

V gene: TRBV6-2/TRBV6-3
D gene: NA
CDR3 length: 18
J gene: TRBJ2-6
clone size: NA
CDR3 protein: CASSSPYLLTSGANVLTF
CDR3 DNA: TGTGCCAGCAGTTCGCCCTATTTACTGACCTCTGGGGCCAACGTCCTGACTTTC

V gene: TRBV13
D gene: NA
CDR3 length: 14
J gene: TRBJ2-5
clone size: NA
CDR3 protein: CASSDGGSSQVTYF
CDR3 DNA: TGTGCCAGCAGCGATGGGGGGTCATCACAGGTTACGTACTTC

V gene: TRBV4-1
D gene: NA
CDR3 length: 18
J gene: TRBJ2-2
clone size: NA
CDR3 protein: CASSQQKDKLLNTGELFF
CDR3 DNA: TGCGCCAGCAGCCAACAGAAGGATAAATTACTGAACACCGGGGAGCTGTTTTTT

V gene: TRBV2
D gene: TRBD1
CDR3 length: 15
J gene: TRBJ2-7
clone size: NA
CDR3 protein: CASRPRDRVSYEQYF
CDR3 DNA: TGTGCCAGCAGACCCCGGGACAGGGTCTCCTACGAGCAGTACTTC

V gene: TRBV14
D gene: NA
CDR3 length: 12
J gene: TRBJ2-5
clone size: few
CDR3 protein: CASFRGNETQYF
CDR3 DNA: TGTGCCAGCTTTCGGGGGAATGAGACCCAGTACTTC

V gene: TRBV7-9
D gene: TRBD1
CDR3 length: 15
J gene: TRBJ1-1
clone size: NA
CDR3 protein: CASSFRTGADTEAFF
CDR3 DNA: TGTGCCAGCAGCTTTCGGACAGGCGCGGACACTGAAGCTTTCTTT

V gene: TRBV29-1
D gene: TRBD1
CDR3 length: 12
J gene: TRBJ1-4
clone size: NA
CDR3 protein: CSVETGDEKLFF
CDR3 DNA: TGCAGCGTTGAAACAGGGGATGAAAAACTGTTTTTT